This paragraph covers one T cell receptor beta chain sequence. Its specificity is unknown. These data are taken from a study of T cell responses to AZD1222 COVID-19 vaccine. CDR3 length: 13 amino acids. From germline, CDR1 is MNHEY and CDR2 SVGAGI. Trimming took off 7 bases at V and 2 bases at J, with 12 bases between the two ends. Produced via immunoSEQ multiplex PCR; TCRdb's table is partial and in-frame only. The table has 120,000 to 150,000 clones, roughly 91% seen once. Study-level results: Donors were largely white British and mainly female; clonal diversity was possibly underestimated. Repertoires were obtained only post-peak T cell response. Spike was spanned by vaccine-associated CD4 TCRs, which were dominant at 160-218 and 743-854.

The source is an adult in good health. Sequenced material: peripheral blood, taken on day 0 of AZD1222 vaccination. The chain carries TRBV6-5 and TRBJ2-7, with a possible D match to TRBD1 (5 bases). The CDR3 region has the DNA TGTGCCAGCACGGCAGGGATCCCCTACGAGCAGTACTTC. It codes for CASTAGIPYEQYF.